What follows are 19 T cell receptor beta chains derived from one specimen sequenced in a study of metastatic and nonmetastatic thyroid tumors. MiXCR re-clonotyped the PCR reads for TCRdb. Of 11,000 to 15,000 clones in the sample, more than 20% were seen once. Until they underwent thyroid surgery, no patient had received any treatment. The sequencing input was blood. The receptors originated from a female donor with papillary thyroid cancer or a benign thyroid nodule (not recorded which). Some clones in this sample may be carry-over from other donors' samples.

This clone was seen ten or more times. The chain links TRBV11-2 to TRBJ1-3, with TRBD1 identical over 10 bases. The CDR3 loop spans 16 amino acids. The junction had 7 bases not matched to a gene; V was cut back by 0 bases and J by 8 bases. Germline V gene lookup returns CDR1 SGHAT and CDR2 FQNNGV. The CDR3: CASSLDRRTGGHTIYF. For the CDR3, the DNA is TGTGCCAGCAGCTTAGATCGGCGGACAGGGGGTCACACCATATATTTT.

This chain uses TRBV30 with TRBJ1-2, with no clear D. CDR3 length: 11 amino acids. CDR1 and CDR2 (germline): GTSNPN, SVGIG (reference sequence). Between the trimmed V and J ends, which lost 2 bases and 7 bases, there was a span of 8 bases. This chain's CDR3 is CAWSSRSGYTF. The CDR3 DNA reads as TGTGCCTGGAGTTCACGGAGTGGCTACACCTTC.

There are a few counts of this clone. The rearrangement links TRBV27 to TRBJ2-1; possibly TRBD2 for D (5 bases). The length of the CDR3 is 14 residues. The germline V and J ends were trimmed by 3 bases and 4 bases, with 10 bases remaining between them. Germline assignment: CDR1 MNHEY and CDR2 SMNVEV (reference sequence). In DNA form, the CDR3 reads TGTGCCAGCAGTTTTGCGGGCGCTTACAATGAGCAGTTCTTC. This translates into CASSFAGAYNEQFF.

By share, this clone counts as medium-sized. The rearrangement links TRBV7-2 to TRBJ2-5; 9 bases are shared with TRBD2. Germline assignment: CDR1 SGHTA and CDR2 FQGNSA. The CDR3 sequence is 14 residues long. J gave up 6 bases and V 4 bases, and 6 bases lay outside the gene matches. CDR3 DNA sequence: TGTGCCAGCAGCTCTAGCGGGAACGGACAGACCCAGTACTTC. It specifies CASSSSGNGQTQYF.

This clone was counted ten times or more. The junction and the germline gene differ at one end; a read error may be behind it. The chain couples TRBV3-1 to TRBJ2-7, with a weak D call TRBD2 (7 bases). The CDR3 totals 13 residues. The germline V gene has CDR1 LGHDT and CDR2 YNNKEL (reference sequence). In nucleotides, the CDR3 is TGTGCCAGCAGCCAAGATAGGGGGACTAAAGTAAACTTC. Its translation: CASSQDRGTKVNF.

The CDR3, as DNA: TGCAGTGCTACCCGACATGGGAATACATGGAATGAGCAGTTCTTC. Protein: CSATRHGNTWNEQFF. The rearrangement joins TRBV20-1 to TRBJ2-1; D gene unclear. Germline values: CDR1 DFQATT, CDR2 SNEGSKA (reference sequence). Trimming pared 4 bases from V and 7 bases from J, leaving 20 bases between. The CDR3 length is 15 residues.

This clone is deemed medium-sized (0.01 to 0.1%). The rearrangement joins TRBV7-6 to TRBJ2-7, with TRBD2 matching over 8 bases. Germline CDR1 reads SGHVS; CDR2 reads FNYEAQ. Germline trimming cut 0 bases from V and 4 bases from J; bases unmatched to any gene: 8. The CDR3 is 16 amino acids. CDR3 sequence: CASSLAPRGGQYEQYF. The CDR3 nucleotides are TGTGCCAGCAGCTTAGCTCCCCGGGGGGGCCAGTACGAGCAGTACTTC.

This clone has ten or more counts. The V and J genes are TRBV3-1 and TRBJ2-3; 11 nucleotides line up with TRBD2. In germline, CDR1 is LGHDT, CDR2 YNNKEL (reference sequence). Trimming cost V 2 bases and J 11 bases; bases outside gene matches: 0. The CDR3 spans 12 residues. The DNA for the CDR3 is TGTGCCAGCAGCCAAACTAGCGGGGGGCAGTATTTT. Translated, it gives CASSQTSGGQYF.

J is TRBJ1-4 and V is TRBV4-2, with 8 bases identical to TRBD1. The CDR3 has 15 amino acids. With 1 base clipped from V and 8 bases from J, the junction kept 6 bases outside the gene matches. CDR1 is LGHNA and CDR2 is YNFKEQ in the germline V gene. CDR3 bases: TGTGCCAGCAGCCAAGGGGACAGGTCGAGCGAAAAACTGTTTTTT. Translating it yields CASSQGDRSSEKLFF.

This clone was picked up many times. A much larger clone lies one base from this, so it may be a read error. The conserved final phenylalanine or tryptophan is absent from the CDR3, which likely points to a read error. The sample contains more than one DNA sequence encoding this CDR3. The V and J genes are TRBV6-1 and TRBJ2-7, with a possible D match to TRBD1 (5 bases). The ends were cut back, 6 bases at V and 2 bases at J, with 11 bases in the middle. This CDR3 is built from 13 residues. Germline loops: CDR1 MNHNS, CDR2 SASEGT. CDR3 sequence: CASRTMGPYEQYS. The CDR3 DNA follows: TGTGCCAGCAGGACGATGGGGCCCTACGAGCAGTACTCC.

This clone was recorded at least ten times. The rearrangement joins TRBV6-1 to TRBJ2-5; D not certain. This CDR3 region has 18 residues. The germline gives CDR1 MNHNS, CDR2 SASEGT. Between the trimmed V and J ends, which lost 5 bases and 0 bases, there was a span of 22 bases. CDR3 sequence: CASSSGWGGLGYQETQYF. The CDR3 region has the DNA TGTGCCAGCAGTTCTGGGTGGGGTGGGTTGGGGTACCAAGAGACCCAGTACTTC.

This clone was counted ten times or more. The gene calls are TRBV4-2 and TRBJ1-1; unclear D gene. The CDR3 runs to 11 residues. The germline CDR1 and CDR2 sequences are LGHNA and YNFKEQ. V lost 3 bases, J lost 1 base, and 0 bases lay in between. Here the CDR3 reads CASSQNTEAFF. CDR3 nucleotide sequence: TGTGCCAGCAGCCAGAACACTGAAGCTTTCTTT.

About this clone itself: A read error may produce the germline difference seen at one junction end. This CDR3 is CASGYYEQYF. CDR3 nucleotides: TGTGCCAGCGGTTATTACGAGCAGTACTTC. The chain links TRBV6-2 or TRBV6-3 to TRBJ2-7; D unclear. This CDR3 is built from 10 residues. Germline-derived CDR1 and CDR2 are MNHEY and SVGEGT.

The table lists this clone with a few counts. The chain is built from TRBV20-1 and TRBJ1-2, with D maybe TRBD1 (6 bases). Germline V gene data show CDR1 as DFQATT and CDR2 as SNEGSKA (reference sequence). The CDR3 has 12 amino acids. V was clipped by 4 bases and J by 4 bases, with 10 bases between them. CDR3 nucleotide sequence: TGCAGTGCTACAGGGGACACCTATGGCTACACCTTC. This encodes CSATGDTYGYTF.

Sample share makes this clone medium-sized. The CDR3 protein is CASSFRQASREQYF. Here the CDR3 DNA reads TGTGCCAGCAGTTTCCGACAGGCGTCTAGGGAGCAGTACTTC. The gene calls are TRBV28 and TRBJ2-7; D may be TRBD1 (6 bases). CDR1 and CDR2 (germline): MDHEN, SYDVKM. The V and J ends lost 3 bases and 7 bases respectively, with 16 bases between them. The CDR3 is made up of 14 amino acids.

This clone was observed a few times. V gene TRBV2 combines with J gene TRBJ1-1; D remains unclear. CDR3 size: 13 residues. Germline V gives CDR1 SNHLY, CDR2 FYNNEI. The CDR3 sequence is CFSRQSFTTEAFF. CDR3 nucleotide sequence: TGTTTCAGCCGGCAATCCTTTACCACTGAAGCTTTCTTT.

This clone was counted only a few times. The chain is built from TRBV6-9 and TRBJ1-2, with unresolved D. The CDR3 is 12 amino acids. In germline, CDR1 is MNHGY, CDR2 SVAAGI. The V end was cut by 6 bases, the J end by 3 bases, with 8 bases between. CDR3 in amino acids: CASSLGDYGYTF. The CDR3 DNA is TGTGCCAGCAGCTTAGGAGACTATGGCTACACCTTC.

The chain combines TRBV27 with TRBJ2-5; TRBD2 matches at 11 bases. This CDR3 is built from 16 residues. Germline V gives CDR1 MNHEY, CDR2 SMNVEV (reference sequence). The V segment lost 5 bases and the J segment 12 bases; nucleotides outside the gene matches: 17. CDR3 DNA sequence: TGTGCCAGCAGTCCCCGTACGACTAGCGGGGAAGAAACCAAGTACTTC. Its translation: CASSPRTTSGEETKYF.

There are many counts of this clone. One base away lies a much larger clone, so this may be a sequencing read error. The sample contains more than one DNA sequence encoding this CDR3. The chain recombines TRBV3-1 with TRBJ2-3, with 8 bases lining up with TRBD2. The CDR3 has 15 residues. CDR1 is LGHDT, CDR2 YNNKEL, per germline (reference sequence). CDR3 in amino acids: CASSSLAASTDTQYF. CDR3 DNA: TGCGCCAGCAGCTCACTAGCGGCTAGCACAGATACGCAGTATTTT.